The text below deals with one TCR beta chain. Trimming stripped 6 bases from V and 4 bases from J, with 24 bases between. This CDR3 region has 17 residues. Then a second PCR, running roughly 7 to 11 cycles, was carried out with a sample-barcoded 5' primer and a J-beta primer mix. One entry per CDR3 protein, called by TCRdb with MiXCR from the 5' RACE reads. The sample holds more than 900,000 distinct CDR3 sequences; almost 25% are singletons and the top ten take about 0.8%. The record originates from a study of blood T cells in healthy people across ages. This sample was also put to use in a study of T cells of mothers and their children.

The source is a girl aged 2 to 9 in good health. Sequencing was carried out using blood. The rearrangement uses TRBV12-3 or TRBV12-4 and TRBJ1-2; D is unresolved. In DNA, the CDR3 is TGTGCCAGCAGCCTTTTAGCGGGGTCCGGGAAGGGCTATGGCTACACCTTC. Residues: CASSLLAGSGKGYGYTF.